The following is a T cell receptor (beta chain) sequence with its context. The data originate from a study of blood T cell repertoires in COVID-19. On the study more broadly: The United States, Italy and Spain were the sources of the acute and convalescent COVID-19 samples. T cells, B-cell-depleted T cells, or PBMCs provided the cDNA or gDNA that served as material.

Original handling: Amplification of reference gene primers provided the estimated nucleated cell counts. Sequenced by immunoSEQ multiplex PCR; TCRdb stores in-frame clones only, minus some. That table is the source of V, J and clone size, and D and trimming were worked out from the DNA. The sample includes tens of thousands of clones, 88% of them seen just once. Seattle participants joined during active infection and were tracked over time. Per germline, CDR1 MNHNY and CDR2 SVGAGI (reference sequence). V lost 5 bases and J 4 bases, leaving 15 bases between the germline ends. CDR3 length equals 16 residues.

Sequencing was done on a sample of peripheral blood. This chain connects TRBV6-6 to TRBJ2-6, with D possibly matching TRBD1 (6 bases). This sequence was found in a man aged 60-69 years with COVID-19, enrolled during active disease. Here the CDR3 DNA reads TGTGCCAGCAGTCGACAGGCCCTTCGAGGGGCCAACGTCCTGACTTTC. This sequence encodes CASSRQALRGANVLTF.